The 9 T cell receptor beta chains presented below share a single source sample, sequenced in a study of shared clonotypes between healthy human individuals (TCRdb year 2020). Preparation of the library involved the immunoSEQ multiplex PCR assay. TCRdb took this table from immuneACCESS and kept in-frame rearrangements with V and J called. Such tables lack part of the clones; where checked against another copy, unresolved V genes explain under half of the gap, and the rest is unexplained. In this sample the table shows about 800,000 clones, 90% to 97% of which occur a single time. About 0.22% of the sample is held by the ten biggest clonotypes. CD8 naive samples were obtained by positive selection for CCR7 among CD45RO-negative cells, yielding a CD45RA+CCR7+ population from which TemRA cells were excluded. Input material: naive CD8+ T cells sorted from blood. The label giving this sample's cell subset or site can be read as: CD45RA+CCR7+. These receptors were taken from a young man in good health.

V and J are TRBV27 and TRBJ2-7; D could derive from TRBD1 or TRBD2 (6 bases each). Germline V gene lookup returns CDR1 MNHEY and CDR2 SMNVEV (reference sequence). The CDR3 sequence is 12 residues long. V lost 4 bases and J lost 6, with 10 bases in between. This CDR3 is CASSSGGGEQYF. In DNA form, the CDR3 reads TGTGCCAGCAGTTCCGGGGGCGGCGAGCAGTACTTC.

The V gene is TRBV12-5, the J gene TRBJ2-1, with 11 bases lining up with TRBD2. This CDR3 is built from 17 residues. In germline, CDR1 is LGHNT, CDR2 FRNRAP. J gave up 4 bases and V 0 bases, and 5 bases lay outside the gene matches. The CDR3 DNA follows: TGTGCTAGTGGTTTGGTAACTAGCGGGAGTGGGTACAATGAGCAGTTCTTC. Translation: CASGLVTSGSGYNEQFF.

V usage is TRBV7-9 and J usage is TRBJ1-4; 7 bases are a match to TRBD1. After removal of 1 base from V and 0 bases from J, the junction contained 11 bases not matched to a gene. Looked up from germline, CDR1 is SEHNR and CDR2 is FQNEAQ (reference sequence). CDR3 length: 19 amino acids. The CDR3 region has the DNA TGTGCCAGCAGCTTAGTGGGACCGACAGGGCTTGCAACTAATGAAAAACTGTTTTTT. Protein sequence: CASSLVGPTGLATNEKLFF. Based on the CDR3 plus reference TRBV7-9 and TRBJ1-4, the full variable domain is DTGVSQNPRHKITKRGQNVTFRCDPISEHNRLYWYRQTLGQGPEFLTYFQNEAQLEKSRLLSDRFSAERPKGSFSTLEIQRTEQGDSAMYLCASSLVGPTGLATNEKLFFGSGTQLSVL.

With regard to this clone: Other DNA sequences in this sample translate to the same CDR3. J is TRBJ2-7 and V is TRBV2; D is ambiguous. Germline V gives CDR1 SNHLY, CDR2 FYNNEI. V lost 4 bases, J lost 5 bases, and 3 bases lay in between. This CDR3 has 10 residues. CDR3 in amino acids: CASSGHEQYF. The CDR3 coding sequence is TGTGCCAGCAGTGGTCACGAGCAGTACTTC.

This clone was found once. The chain employs TRBV4-1 and TRBJ2-7; maybe TRBD2 (6 bases). CDR1 is MGHRA and CDR2 is YSYEKL in the germline V gene. Deletions cut 1 base from V and 1 base from J, with 14 bases between. The length of the CDR3 is 16 residues. CDR3 nucleotides: TGCGCCAGCAGCCAAGTGGACGGGAGTGGTTCCTACGAGCAGTACTTC. Amino acids: CASSQVDGSGSYEQYF.

The rearrangement uses TRBV29-1 and TRBJ2-2; TRBD2 might be the D (7 bases). Between the trimmed V and J ends, which lost 7 bases and 7 bases, there was a span of 22 bases. This CDR3 is built from 15 residues. Looked up from germline, CDR1 is SQVTM and CDR2 is ANQGSEA. The CDR3 bases are TGCAGCGCCCTGAGGGGGAGGGGGGAGAGCGGGGAGCTGTTTTTT. It translates to CSALRGRGESGELFF.

V gene TRBV30 combines with J gene TRBJ2-7; tentatively, D is TRBD1 (5 bases). The CDR3 length is 16 residues. CDR1 GTSNPN and CDR2 SVGIG come from the germline V gene (reference sequence). The germline V and J ends were trimmed by 0 bases and 3 bases, with 18 bases remaining between them. The CDR3 nucleotides are TGTGCCTGGAGTGTAATATCGTCCCAAACAGGCTACGAGCAGTACTTC. This translates into CAWSVISSQTGYEQYF.

The chain couples TRBV2 to TRBJ1-5, with a tentative D call TRBD1 (6 bases). CDR3 length equals 13 residues. Trimming removed 6 bases at V and 1 base at J, with 7 bases between. Looked up from germline, CDR1 is SNHLY and CDR2 is FYNNEI. The CDR3 region is CASSTGSNQPQHF. As DNA, the CDR3 is TGTGCCAGCAGCACAGGGAGCAATCAGCCCCAGCATTTT.

V and J are TRBV5-5 and TRBJ2-7, with 7 bases that match TRBD1. Germline assignment: CDR1 SGHKS and CDR2 YYEKEE (reference sequence). V was pared by 5 bases and J by 2 bases, with 10 bases of the junction left unmatched. The CDR3 spans 15 residues. CDR3 coding DNA: TGTGCCAGCAGTCCCGGACAGGCCCTTCCCTACGAGCAGTACTTC. It codes for CASSPGQALPYEQYF.